The table lists the clone carrying this T cell receptor (beta chain) with a few counts. The data stem from a study of blood T cell repertoires in COVID-19. Turning to the study itself: PBMCs, B-cell-depleted T cells, or T cells were the source of the cDNA or gDNA that made up the material.

The authors' processing: Nucleated cell number was recorded as an estimate derived from reference gene primer amplification. Sequencing was performed with immunoSEQ multiplex PCR; in TCRdb, only in-frame clones are kept and a portion is missing. The DNA gave D and trimming, while V, J and clone size come from that table. The sample yields 120,000 or so clones, roughly four fifths seen once. V was pared by 7 bases and J by 2 bases, with 3 bases of the junction left unmatched. The germline V gene has CDR1 SQVTM and CDR2 ANQGSEA. The CDR3 has 12 residues. The sequence was collected from a man in his sixties with acute or convalescent COVID-19. The sample comprised peripheral blood. The V and J genes are TRBV29-1 and TRBJ1-2, with 8 bases matching TRBD1. This chain's CDR3 is CSAGGLNYGYTF. CDR3 coding DNA: TGCAGCGCAGGGGGCTTGAACTATGGCTACACCTTC.